The 24 T cell receptor beta chains below were found in one sample sequenced in a study of shared clonotypes between healthy human individuals. Naive-designated CD8 cells lacked CD45RO, were positively enriched for CCR7, and omitted terminally differentiated effector memory CD45RA+ cells. The protocol was immunoSEQ multiplex PCR, while the TCRdb copy is restricted to in-frame clones and leaves out a portion. The table has just over 2,000,000 clones, about 95% seen once; the top ten hold 0.9% to 1.4%. Sequencing used naive CD8+ T cells sorted from blood. The receptors here all came from a young man in good health.

The chain couples TRBV10-1 to TRBJ2-7, with TRBD1 matching over 7 bases. The CDR3 contains 15 residues. The trim removed 5 bases at V and 1 base at J, leaving 8 bases unmatched. Germline V gene data show CDR1 as WNHNN and CDR2 as SYGVQD (reference sequence). The CDR3 DNA reads TGCGCCAGCAGTATGGGGACAGATTTATCCTACGAGCAGTACTTC. Protein product: CASSMGTDLSYEQYF.

On this clone itself: The same CDR3 can be traced to other DNA sequences in this sample. The J gene is TRBJ1-6, the V gene TRBV4-1, with 7 nucleotides matching TRBD1. CDR1 and CDR2 from the germline V gene are MGHRA and YSYEKL. Germline trimming cut 4 bases from V and 8 bases from J; bases unmatched to any gene: 5. The CDR3 runs to 14 residues. The CDR3 is CASSRLTGDSPLHF. The DNA of the CDR3 is TGCGCCAGCAGCCGGCTAACAGGGGATTCACCCCTCCACTTT.

The J gene is TRBJ2-3, the V gene TRBV10-1; D gene ambiguous. CDR1 and CDR2 from the germline V gene are WNHNN and SYGVQD (reference sequence). The CDR3 extends over 12 amino acids. Trimming stripped 0 bases from V and 7 bases from J, with 5 bases between. The CDR3 spells CASSESEYTQYF. CDR3 nucleotides: TGCGCCAGCAGTGAGTCGGAATATACGCAGTATTTT.

The chain carries TRBV4-1 and TRBJ2-7; 7 positions match TRBD1. Germline values: CDR1 MGHRA, CDR2 YSYEKL. The CDR3 has 15 amino acids. V was pared by 4 bases and J by 2 bases, with 8 bases of the junction left unmatched. DNA of the CDR3: TGCGCCAGCAGCCTCGGGGACAGACCAACCTACGAGCAGTACTTC. It translates to CASSLGDRPTYEQYF.

Only one count was recorded for this clone. This chain links TRBV9 with TRBJ2-7; 15 bases line up with TRBD2. CDR1 is SGDLS, CDR2 YYNGEE, per germline. CDR3 length: 18 amino acids. Losses at the gene ends were 0 bases for V and 2 bases for J; bases not matched to a gene: 6. CDR3 DNA sequence: TGTGCCAGCAGCGTAGGGACTAGCGGGAGGGCCGATCCCTACGAGCAGTACTTC. It specifies CASSVGTSGRADPYEQYF.

CDR3 protein: CASSSGQGASYEQYF. CDR3 DNA sequence: TGTGCCAGCAGCTCCGGACAGGGGGCATCCTACGAGCAGTACTTC. This chain links TRBV9 with TRBJ2-7; 11 nucleotides match TRBD1. V lost 4 bases to trimming and J lost 1 base; unmatched junction nucleotides: 4. CDR1 is SGDLS and CDR2 is YYNGEE in the germline V gene. This CDR3 is built from 15 residues.

This rearrangement joins TRBV7-9 to TRBJ2-5; 9 bases are shared with TRBD2. This CDR3 contains 16 residues. Germline assignment: CDR1 SEHNR and CDR2 FQNEAQ (reference sequence). With 5 bases clipped from V and 2 bases from J, the junction kept 9 bases outside the gene matches. DNA for the CDR3: TGTGCCAGCAGCCTAAGACTAGCGGTTGCACAAGAGACCCAGTACTTC. It yields the protein CASSLRLAVAQETQYF.

J is TRBJ1-4 and V is TRBV6-5; tentative D call: TRBD1 (5 bases). V was clipped by 5 bases and J by 8 bases, with 18 bases between them. Germline V gene sequence: CDR1 MNHEY, CDR2 SVGAGI. This CDR3 spans 15 amino acids. The CDR3 reads CASSPRGLGREKLFF. DNA of the CDR3: TGTGCCAGCAGTCCTCGGGGCCTTGGGAGGGAAAAACTGTTTTTT.

Concerning this clone itself: The identical CDR3 is also encoded by other nucleotide sequences in the sample. The V gene is TRBV27, the J gene TRBJ2-7, with D possibly TRBD2 on 6 matching bases. CDR1 and CDR2 (germline): MNHEY, SMNVEV (reference sequence). The CDR3 consists of 14 residues. V was trimmed by 4 bases and J by 4 bases, leaving 14 bases between them. The CDR3 DNA reads as TGTGCCAGCAGTTCCCTCGGGACTTTATACGAGCAGTACTTC. Encoded protein: CASSSLGTLYEQYF.

The J gene is TRBJ2-7, the V gene TRBV7-8, with 8 nucleotides matching TRBD1. Germline V gives CDR1 SGHVS, CDR2 FQNEAQ. V shed 5 bases, J shed 0 bases, and the junction held 6 bases outside the gene matches. The CDR3 totals 15 residues. In DNA, the CDR3 is TGTGCCAGCAGCACAGGACAGGGCCACTCCTACGAGCAGTACTTC. Its protein is CASSTGQGHSYEQYF. Using reference TRBV7-8 and TRBJ2-7 for the parts outside the CDR3, the full variable domain is GAGVSQSPRYKVAKRGQDVALRCDPISGHVSLFWYQQALGQGPEFLTYFQNEAQLDKSGLPSDRFFAERPEGSVSTLKIQRTQQEDSAVYLCASSTGQGHSYEQYFGPGTRLTVT.

This chain links TRBV13 with TRBJ2-2; D is undetermined. Trimming removed 5 bases from V and 5 bases from J, with 12 bases in between. This CDR3 is 14 amino acids long. The germline gives CDR1 PRHDT, CDR2 FYEKMQ (reference sequence). DNA for the CDR3: TGTGCCAGCAGCCTTAGTCGTGAGACCGGGGAGCTGTTTTTT. It is translated as CASSLSRETGELFF.

The rearrangement uses TRBV13 and TRBJ2-3; unclear D gene. CDR3 length equals 15 residues. CDR1 is PRHDT and CDR2 is FYEKMQ in the germline V gene (reference sequence). V gave up 5 bases and J gave up 0 bases, with 12 bases separating them. This CDR3 reads CASSPRLLSTDTQYF. In DNA, the CDR3 is TGTGCCAGCAGCCCTAGACTGCTTAGCACAGATACGCAGTATTTT.

V gene TRBV9 combines with J gene TRBJ2-1; a possible D gene is TRBD2 (5 bases). The V gene's germline CDR1 is SGDLS and CDR2 YYNGEE. V was trimmed by 0 bases and J by 8 bases, leaving 9 bases between them. The CDR3 loop spans 13 amino acids. The CDR3 reads CASSVGSGYEQFF. CDR3 in DNA: TGTGCCAGCAGCGTAGGGAGCGGTTATGAGCAGTTCTTC.

This clone has a single count. The chain is built from TRBV5-5 and TRBJ1-5; D not certain. From germline, CDR1 is SGHKS and CDR2 YYEKEE (reference sequence). Trimming pared 0 bases from V and 0 bases from J, leaving 13 bases between. CDR3 length: 17 residues. DNA for the CDR3: TGTGCCAGCAGCTTGGTATTTGGGGAAATTAGCAATCAGCCCCAGCATTTT. This codes for CASSLVFGEISNQPQHF.

This clone appeared once. V is TRBV7-2 and J is TRBJ1-6, with 10 bases matching TRBD1. The V segment lost 4 bases and the J segment 10 bases; nucleotides outside the gene matches: 4. CDR1 and CDR2 (germline): SGHTA, FQGNSA. The CDR3 has 14 residues. The CDR3 is CASSSGQGGSPLHF. DNA of the CDR3: TGTGCCAGCAGCTCCGGACAGGGGGGCTCACCCCTCCACTTT.

V and J are TRBV9 and TRBJ2-5; 7 bases fit TRBD1. This CDR3 has 15 residues. J lost 3 bases, V lost 0 bases, and 5 bases had no gene match. Germline V CDR1 and CDR2: SGDLS, YYNGEE. The CDR3 sequence: CASSVGDRVEETQYF. The CDR3 DNA follows: TGTGCCAGCAGCGTAGGTGACAGGGTTGAAGAGACCCAGTACTTC.

V gene TRBV28 combines with J gene TRBJ2-1; D not certain. The CDR3 spans 13 residues. The germline CDR1 and CDR2 sequences are MDHEN and SYDVKM. V lost 6 bases, J lost 0 bases, and 6 bases lay in between. The CDR3 DNA is TGTGCCAGCAGAGACAACTCCTACAATGAGCAGTTCTTC. Translating gives CASRDNSYNEQFF. Variable domain in full (rest from reference TRBV28 and TRBJ2-1): DVKVTQSSRYLVKRTGEKVFLECVQDMDHENMFWYRQDPGLGLRLIYFSYDVKMKEKGDIPEGYSVSREKKERFSLILESASTNQTSMYLCASRDNSYNEQFFGPGTRLTVL.

Note on this clone: Additional DNA sequences in this sample encode the identical CDR3. The rearrangement uses TRBV19 and TRBJ2-2; D remains ambiguous. V shed 3 bases and J shed 5 bases, with 1 base lying between them. CDR1 is LNHDA and CDR2 is SQIVND in the germline V gene (reference sequence). This CDR3 is built from 11 residues. CDR3 nucleotide sequence: TGTGCCAGTAGTATTACCGGGGAGCTGTTTTTT. Translation: CASSITGELFF.

The chain couples TRBV2 to TRBJ2-7; D perhaps matches TRBD1 (5 bases). This CDR3 comprises 13 residues. In germline, CDR1 is SNHLY, CDR2 FYNNEI. Trimming took 5 bases from V and 1 from J, leaving 9 bases between them. The CDR3 sequence is CASSQGWSYEQYF. DNA of the CDR3: TGTGCCAGCAGTCAGGGATGGTCCTACGAGCAGTACTTC.

This rearrangement joins TRBV28 to TRBJ2-6, with TRBD1 identical over 8 bases. V shed 0 bases, J shed 2 bases, and the junction held 6 bases outside the gene matches. Germline V gives CDR1 MDHEN, CDR2 SYDVKM. This CDR3 is 18 amino acids long. The CDR3, as DNA: TGTGCCAGCAGTTTATGGGGGACAGGTGAACCTGGGGCCAACGTCCTGACTTTC. Encoded protein: CASSLWGTGEPGANVLTF.

The chain uses TRBV5-4 and TRBJ2-4; 13 bases line up with TRBD2. Trimming cost V 2 bases and J 0 bases; bases outside gene matches: 5. CDR1 and CDR2 from the germline V gene are SGHNT and YYREEE (reference sequence). The CDR3 sequence is 18 residues long. In DNA, the CDR3 is TGTGCCAGCAGCTTAGGGACTAGCGGGATACTAGCCAAAAACATTCAGTACTTC. Translation gives CASSLGTSGILAKNIQYF.

This chain connects TRBV11-2 to TRBJ1-5; weak D call: TRBD1 (5 bases). The CDR3 has 14 residues. Trimming shortened V by 1 base and J by 7 bases, and 11 bases separated the two germline ends. The germline gives CDR1 SGHAT, CDR2 FQNNGV. The CDR3 loop is CASSLGRGDQPQHF. DNA of the CDR3: TGTGCCAGCAGCTTAGGACGGGGGGACCAGCCCCAGCATTTT.

V usage is TRBV30 and J usage is TRBJ2-7; D perhaps matches TRBD2 (5 bases). V was shortened by 5 bases and J by 3 bases, with 14 bases between the two germline ends. Germline CDR1 GTSNPN, CDR2 SVGIG (reference sequence). The CDR3 loop spans 13 amino acids. The CDR3 is CAWGFGELYEQYF. In DNA, the CDR3 is TGTGCCTGGGGGTTCGGGGAGCTCTACGAGCAGTACTTC.

This CDR3 reads CASDAGTGEEKLFF. CDR3 DNA: TGTGCCAGCGACGCGGGGACAGGGGAGGAAAAACTGTTTTTT. V is TRBV7-9 and J is TRBJ1-4; TRBD1 agrees at 10 bases. Looked up from germline, CDR1 is SEHNR and CDR2 is FQNEAQ (reference sequence). This CDR3 region has 14 residues. With 8 bases clipped from V and 8 bases from J, the junction kept 8 bases outside the gene matches.